The 9 T cell receptor beta chains reported below all come from one sample, sequenced in a study of cytomegalovirus exposure and HLA in healthy donors. Clones were read by immunoSEQ multiplex PCR, and TCRdb kept only the in-frame ones, dropping some. Altogether about 140,000 clones are present, around 85% being singletons, with the ten largest covering 2.9%. Specimen: PBMCs. Source of these receptors: a man between 18 and 29 years old in good health and CMV-seronegative.

This clone was counted between two and nine times. This chain links TRBV28 with TRBJ2-4, with D perhaps TRBD2 (5 bases). This CDR3 is built from 14 residues. The germline gives CDR1 MDHEN, CDR2 SYDVKM. Trimming removed 8 bases at V and 8 bases at J, with 19 bases between. CDR3 region: CASVNRGKTDIQYF. DNA of the CDR3: TGTGCCAGCGTAAACCGGGGTAAGACGGACATTCAGTACTTC.

The V call is TRBV27, the J call TRBJ2-1, with 8 bases identical to TRBD1. Germline assignment: CDR1 MNHEY and CDR2 SMNVEV (reference sequence). The CDR3 covers 15 residues. The trim removed 1 base at V and 5 bases at J, leaving 4 bases unmatched. The CDR3: CASSLWQGAHNEQFF. CDR3 bases: TGTGCCAGCAGTTTATGGCAGGGGGCCCACAATGAGCAGTTCTTC.

This clone was detected a few times. The chain couples TRBV29-1 to TRBJ1-2, with 7 nucleotides matching TRBD1. V shed 4 bases, J shed 6 bases, and the junction held 5 bases outside the gene matches. CDR3 length: 12 amino acids. CDR1 and CDR2 from the germline V gene are SQVTM and ANQGSEA. In DNA, the CDR3 is TGCAGCGTTGGCCAGGGGGAGAATGGCTACACCTTC. It is translated as CSVGQGENGYTF.

The chain couples TRBV25-1 to TRBJ2-1, with 9 bases fitting TRBD2. This CDR3 contains 12 residues. Germline trimming cut 4 bases from V and 13 bases from J; bases unmatched to any gene: 5. Germline V gives CDR1 MGHDK, CDR2 SYGVNS. This CDR3 is CASSGSGSEQFF. The CDR3 DNA is TGTGCCAGCAGTGGTAGCGGGAGCGAACAGTTCTTC. The full variable domain, completed using reference TRBV25-1 and TRBJ2-1, is EADIYQTPRYLVIGTGKKITLECSQTMGHDKMYWYQQDPGMELHLIHYSYGVNSTEKGDLSSESTVSRIRTEHFPLTLESARPSHTSQYLCASSGSGSEQFFGPGTRLTVL.

The chain recombines TRBV5-4 with TRBJ2-1; a weak D match, TRBD1 (5 bases). CDR3 size: 16 residues. In germline, CDR1 is SGHNT, CDR2 YYREEE (reference sequence). Between the trimmed V and J ends, which lost 0 bases and 3 bases, there was a span of 13 bases. In DNA, the CDR3 is TGTGCCAGCAGCTTGGGGGCAGGGCAAAACTACAATGAGCAGTTCTTC. This translates into CASSLGAGQNYNEQFF. The entire variable domain, with the rest obtained from reference TRBV5-4 and TRBJ2-1, is as follows: ETGVTQSPTHLIKTRGQQVTLRCSSQSGHNTVSWYQQALGQGPQFIFQYYREEENGRGNFPPRFSGLQFPNYSSELNVNALELDDSALYLCASSLGAGQNYNEQFFGPGTRLTVL.

The gene calls are TRBV28 and TRBJ2-1; D ambiguous. Trimming shortened V by 4 bases and J by 8 bases, and 12 bases separated the two germline ends. Germline CDR1 reads MDHEN; CDR2 reads SYDVKM. The CDR3 extends over 13 amino acids. The DNA for the CDR3 is TGTGCCAGCAGTTCCCCAGGCAAGTATGAGCAGTTCTTC. Translating it yields CASSSPGKYEQFF.

This sequence joins TRBV5-1 and TRBJ2-3, with D unclear. CDR3 size: 11 residues. V dropped 1 base and J dropped 6 bases, with 3 bases sitting between them. Germline V lookup: CDR1 SGHRS, CDR2 YFSETQ. The CDR3 region is CASSLLDTQYF. For the CDR3, the DNA is TGCGCCAGCAGCTTGCTCGATACGCAGTATTTT.

This clone occurred a few times. V is TRBV6-4 and J is TRBJ2-1, with TRBD2 matching 7 bases. Germline CDR1 reads MRHNA; CDR2 reads SNTAGT. After removal of 3 bases from V and 3 bases from J, the junction contained 5 bases not matched to a gene. The CDR3 covers 15 residues. The CDR3: CASSEEASGYNEQFF. CDR3 DNA sequence: TGTGCCAGCAGTGAAGAGGCTAGCGGCTACAATGAGCAGTTCTTC.

This chain connects TRBV15 to TRBJ1-1; weak D call: TRBD1 (6 bases). This CDR3 spans 11 amino acids. V lost 10 bases and J 10 bases, leaving 16 bases between the germline ends. Germline V gene data show CDR1 as LNHNV and CDR2 as YYDKDF (reference sequence). DNA of the CDR3: TGTGCCAGCCGGGACAATGGGAGAGCTTTCTTT. The encoded protein is CASRDNGRAFF.